This T cell receptor (beta chain) originates from a study of blood T cell repertoires in COVID-19 (TCRdb year 2020). The study in broad terms: Collaborator samples came from the United States, Italy and Spain and covered acute and convalescent phases of COVID-19. Deeply sampled blood TCRbeta repertoires from subjects exposed to, actively infected with, or recovered from COVID-19 were included in the dataset. The prospective study material was composed of cDNA or gDNA derived from T cells, B-cell-depleted T cells, or PBMCs. The repertoires were released in a freely available public database intended as a resource for research on the immune response to SARS-CoV-2. The samples were drawn from the first 160 participants of the ongoing ImmuneRACE study and from under 1,500 subjects provided by 6 global collaborators. The sample metadata nearly always contained a de-identified subject ID, COVID-19 status, age in years and sex. Where available, HLA class I and class II types were taken from metadata supplied by the sample provider and were not determined by assay-based typing. The study at large found these results: Clinical and demographic metadata were provided uncurated, with the amount varying by source and participant.

Collaborating institutions collected whole blood in K2EDTA tubes following their own protocols. For TCRbeta analysis, collaborators shipped samples as frozen whole blood, isolated PBMCs, or DNA extracted from either of those sample types. About this clone: Its antigen is not yet known. Within one base of it there is no much larger clone, and no base qualities were kept.

TCRbeta CDR3 regions were amplified from genomic DNA using the immunoSEQ Assay, a bias-controlled multiplex PCR. As for the original processing: Nucleated cell counts per sample were estimated from amplification of reference gene primers within the assay. To quantify the absolute abundance of each unique TCRbeta CDR3 rearrangement, sequence reads were collapsed and filtered. For each sample, productive Simpson clonality was calculated as the square root of Simpson's diversity index across productive rearrangements. Entries here come from immuneACCESS through TCRdb and include only in-frame sequences with V and J called. Some clones fail to appear in such tables; in the studies checked, an unresolved V gene covers under half of the shortfall, and the cause of the remainder is unknown. That table gives V, J and clone size, and the DNA gave D and trimming. Counted in this sample were some 200,000 clones; about 80% of them appeared once. The ten largest account for 6% to 8% of the sample.

CDR1 and CDR2 are read off the germline V gene (reference sequence) as LGHDT and YNNKEL. Measured from the cysteine to the phenylalanine, the CDR3 is 15 residues long. Just the 45-base CDR3 DNA is kept, in frame starting at base 1. V is reduced by 8 bases and J by 1 base, leaving a spacing of 17 bases between them. The TCR comes from a human donor with acute or convalescent COVID-19. The donor label of this sample is uncertain. The rearranged chain carries TRBV3-1 (or the pseudogene TRBV3-2) and TRBJ1-1; matching of 6 bases hints at TRBD1 as the D gene. Sequenced material: peripheral blood. The DNA sequence is TGTGCCAGCCTACGGGACAACCTTCCGAACACTGAAGCTTTCTTT. Its protein reads: CASLRDNLPNTEAFF.